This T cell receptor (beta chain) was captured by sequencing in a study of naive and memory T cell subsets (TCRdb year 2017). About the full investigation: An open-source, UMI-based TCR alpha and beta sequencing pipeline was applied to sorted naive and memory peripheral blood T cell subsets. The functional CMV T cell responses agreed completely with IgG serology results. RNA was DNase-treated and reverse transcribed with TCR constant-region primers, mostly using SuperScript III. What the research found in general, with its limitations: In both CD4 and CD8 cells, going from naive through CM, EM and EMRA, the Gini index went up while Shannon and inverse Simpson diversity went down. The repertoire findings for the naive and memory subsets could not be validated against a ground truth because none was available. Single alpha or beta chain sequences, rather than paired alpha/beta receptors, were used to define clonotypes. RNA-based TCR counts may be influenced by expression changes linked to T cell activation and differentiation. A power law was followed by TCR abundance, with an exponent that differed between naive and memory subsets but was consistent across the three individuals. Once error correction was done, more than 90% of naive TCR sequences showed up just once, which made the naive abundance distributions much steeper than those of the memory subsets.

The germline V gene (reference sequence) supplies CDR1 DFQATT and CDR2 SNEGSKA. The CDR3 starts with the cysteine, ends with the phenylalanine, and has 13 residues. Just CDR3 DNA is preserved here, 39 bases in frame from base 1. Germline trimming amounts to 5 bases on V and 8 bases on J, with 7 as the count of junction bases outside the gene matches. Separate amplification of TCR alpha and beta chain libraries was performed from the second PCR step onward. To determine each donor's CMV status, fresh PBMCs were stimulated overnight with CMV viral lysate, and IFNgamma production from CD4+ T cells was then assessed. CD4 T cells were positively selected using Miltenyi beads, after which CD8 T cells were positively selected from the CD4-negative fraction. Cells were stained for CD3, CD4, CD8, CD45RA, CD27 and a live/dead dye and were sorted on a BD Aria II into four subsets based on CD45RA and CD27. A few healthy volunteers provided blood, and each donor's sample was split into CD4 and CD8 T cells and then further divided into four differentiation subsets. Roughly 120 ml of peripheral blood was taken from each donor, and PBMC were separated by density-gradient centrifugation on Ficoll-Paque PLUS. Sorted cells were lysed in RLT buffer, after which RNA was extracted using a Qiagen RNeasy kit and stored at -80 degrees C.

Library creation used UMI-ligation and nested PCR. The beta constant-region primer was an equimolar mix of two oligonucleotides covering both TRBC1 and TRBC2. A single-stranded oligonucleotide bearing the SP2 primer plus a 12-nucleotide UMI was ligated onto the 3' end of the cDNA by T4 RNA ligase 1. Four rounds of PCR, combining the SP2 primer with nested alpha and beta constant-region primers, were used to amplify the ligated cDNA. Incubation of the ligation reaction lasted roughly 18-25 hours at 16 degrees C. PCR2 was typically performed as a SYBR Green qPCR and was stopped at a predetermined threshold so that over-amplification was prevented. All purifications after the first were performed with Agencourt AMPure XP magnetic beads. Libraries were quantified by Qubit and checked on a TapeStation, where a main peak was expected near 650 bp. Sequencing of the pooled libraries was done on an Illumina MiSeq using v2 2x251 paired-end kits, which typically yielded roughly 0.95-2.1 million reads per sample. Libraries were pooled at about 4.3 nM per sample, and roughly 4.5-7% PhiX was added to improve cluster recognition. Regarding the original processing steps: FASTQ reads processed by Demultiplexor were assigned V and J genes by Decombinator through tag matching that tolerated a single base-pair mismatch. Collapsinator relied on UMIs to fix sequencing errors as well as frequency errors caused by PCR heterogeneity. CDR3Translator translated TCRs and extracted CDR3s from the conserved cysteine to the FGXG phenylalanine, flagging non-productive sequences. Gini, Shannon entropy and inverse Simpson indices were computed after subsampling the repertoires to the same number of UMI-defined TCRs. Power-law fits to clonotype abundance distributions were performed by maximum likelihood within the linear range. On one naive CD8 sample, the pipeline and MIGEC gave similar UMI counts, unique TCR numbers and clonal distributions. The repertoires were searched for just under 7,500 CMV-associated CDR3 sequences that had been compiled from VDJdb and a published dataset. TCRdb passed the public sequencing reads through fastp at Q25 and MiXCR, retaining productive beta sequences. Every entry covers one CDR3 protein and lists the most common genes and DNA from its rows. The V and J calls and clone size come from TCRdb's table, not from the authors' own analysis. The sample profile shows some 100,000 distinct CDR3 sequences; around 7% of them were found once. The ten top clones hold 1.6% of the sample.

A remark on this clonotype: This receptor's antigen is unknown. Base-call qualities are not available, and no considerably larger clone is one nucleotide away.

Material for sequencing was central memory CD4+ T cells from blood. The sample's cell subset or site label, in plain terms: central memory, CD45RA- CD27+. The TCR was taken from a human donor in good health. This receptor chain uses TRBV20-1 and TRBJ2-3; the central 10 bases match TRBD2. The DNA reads TGCAGTGCTCCTGGGACTAGCGTGGGTACGCAGTATTTT. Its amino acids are CSAPGTSVGTQYF.